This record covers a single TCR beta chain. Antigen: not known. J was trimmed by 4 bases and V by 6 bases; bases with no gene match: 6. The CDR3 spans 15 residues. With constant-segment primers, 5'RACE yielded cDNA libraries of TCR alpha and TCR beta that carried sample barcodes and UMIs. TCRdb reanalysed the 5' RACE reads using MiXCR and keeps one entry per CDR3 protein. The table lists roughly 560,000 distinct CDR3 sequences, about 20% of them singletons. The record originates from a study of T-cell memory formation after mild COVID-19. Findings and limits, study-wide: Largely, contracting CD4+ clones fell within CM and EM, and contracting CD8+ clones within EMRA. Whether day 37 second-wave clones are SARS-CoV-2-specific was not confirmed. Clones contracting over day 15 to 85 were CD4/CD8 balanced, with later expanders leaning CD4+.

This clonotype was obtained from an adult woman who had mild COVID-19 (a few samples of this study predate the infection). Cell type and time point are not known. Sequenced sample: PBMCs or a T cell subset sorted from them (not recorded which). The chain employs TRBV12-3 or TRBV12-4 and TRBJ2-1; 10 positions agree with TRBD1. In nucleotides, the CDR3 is TGTGCCAGCAGATTGACAGGGGGCGCATACAATGAGCAGTTCTTC. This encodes CASRLTGGAYNEQFF.